This TCR beta chain was profiled in a study of T cell repertoires in cytomegalovirus infection. Across the whole study: Public TCR beta signatures provided an indication of both CMV infection and a matching HLA type. General study results and limits: Accumulated public TCR beta family frequency recognized individuals carrying CMV together with the relevant HLA. It was HLA-C-restricted CMV-specific TCR beta clonotypes that dominated the response ex vivo.

Per germline, CDR1 MDHEN and CDR2 SYDVKM. The trim removed 3 bases at V and 4 bases at J, leaving 11 bases unmatched. The CDR3 is 17 amino acids. On this clonotype: No antigen is known for it.

TCRdb itself ran the reads through MiXCR, one entry per CDR3 protein. The data hold about 160,000 distinct CDR3 sequences, with about 15% observed a single time. The clonotype comes from a human donor in good health (CMV status not recorded). Some clones in this sample may be carry-over from other donors' samples. The sequenced sample was CD8+ T cells from PBMCs. J is TRBJ2-5 and V is TRBV28, with 10 bases matching TRBD2. CDR3 amino acids: CASSFWASGRRGETQYF. The DNA for the CDR3 is TGTGCCAGCAGTTTTTGGGCTAGCGGGAGACGAGGAGAGACCCAGTACTTC.